This T cell receptor beta chain was identified during a study of blood T cell repertoires in COVID-19. Across the whole study: Samples of COVID-19 (acute and convalescent) were obtained from the United States, Italy and Spain. The analysed material was cDNA or gDNA that came from T cells, B-cell-depleted T cells, or PBMCs.

Patients at the Seattle site were enrolled during active infection and followed longitudinally. Authors' data handling: Using reference gene primer amplification, nucleated cell counts were estimated. Measured with immunoSEQ multiplex PCR; TCRdb has only the in-frame clones, and not every one. That table furnishes V, J and clone size, whereas the DNA furnished D and trimming. The repertoire includes 250,000 to 350,000 clones, about 90% of them detected once, and 11% sits in the top ten. Looked up from germline, CDR1 is SGHRS and CDR2 is YFSETQ. The trim removed 4 bases at V and 4 bases at J, leaving 11 bases unmatched. The CDR3 has 17 residues.

The sample consisted of peripheral blood. This TCR was recovered from a young woman with COVID-19, enrolled during active disease. The chain joins TRBV5-1 to TRBJ2-6; TRBD1 matches at 7 bases. The DNA for the CDR3 is TGCGCCAGCAGCCCCCGGGACAGAATTATAGGGGCCAACGTCCTGACTTTC. Translated, it gives CASSPRDRIIGANVLTF.